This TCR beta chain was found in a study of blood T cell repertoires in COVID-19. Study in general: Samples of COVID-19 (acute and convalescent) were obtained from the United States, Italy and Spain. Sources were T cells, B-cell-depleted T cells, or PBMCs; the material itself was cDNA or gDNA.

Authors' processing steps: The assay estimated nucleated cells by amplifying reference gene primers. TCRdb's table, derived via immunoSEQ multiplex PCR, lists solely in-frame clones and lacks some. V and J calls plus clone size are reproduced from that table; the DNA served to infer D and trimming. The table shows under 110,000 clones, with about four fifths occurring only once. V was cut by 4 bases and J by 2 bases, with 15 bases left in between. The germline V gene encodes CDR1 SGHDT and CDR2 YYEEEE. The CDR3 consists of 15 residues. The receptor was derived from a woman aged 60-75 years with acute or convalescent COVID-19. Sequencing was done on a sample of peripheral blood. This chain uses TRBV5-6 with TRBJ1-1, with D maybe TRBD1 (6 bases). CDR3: CASSVTGTPNTEAFF. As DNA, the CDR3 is TGTGCCAGCAGCGTAACCGGGACACCAAACACTGAAGCTTTCTTT. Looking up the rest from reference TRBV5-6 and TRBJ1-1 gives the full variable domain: DAGVTQSPTHLIKTRGQQVTLRCSPKSGHDTVSWYQQALGQGPQFIFQYYEEEERQRGNFPDRFSGHQFPNYSSELNVNALLLGDSALYLCASSVTGTPNTEAFFGQGTRLTVV.